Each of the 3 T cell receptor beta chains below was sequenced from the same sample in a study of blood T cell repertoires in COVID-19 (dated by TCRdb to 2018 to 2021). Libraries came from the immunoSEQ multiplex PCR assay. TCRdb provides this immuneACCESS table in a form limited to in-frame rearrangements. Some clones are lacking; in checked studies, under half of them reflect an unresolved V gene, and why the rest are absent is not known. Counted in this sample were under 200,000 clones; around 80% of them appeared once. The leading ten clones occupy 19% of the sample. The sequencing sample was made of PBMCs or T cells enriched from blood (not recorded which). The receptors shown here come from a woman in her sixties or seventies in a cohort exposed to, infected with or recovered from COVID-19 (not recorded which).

The CDR3 sequence is CASSLCPGQGICIGETQYF. The CDR3 region has the DNA TGTGCCAGCAGTTTATGTCCGGGACAGGGTATTTGTATCGGAGAGACCCAGTACTTC. The rearrangement uses TRBV28 and TRBJ2-5; 9 nucleotides line up with TRBD1. CDR3 length: 19 residues. The germline V gene has CDR1 MDHEN and CDR2 SYDVKM. V was clipped by 0 bases and J by 4 bases; unmatched bases: 15.

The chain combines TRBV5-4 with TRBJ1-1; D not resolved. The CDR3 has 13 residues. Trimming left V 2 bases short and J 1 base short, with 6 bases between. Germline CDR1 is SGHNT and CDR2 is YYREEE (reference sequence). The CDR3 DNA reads TGTGCCAGCAGCTTCCGGTCGAACACTGAAGCTTTCTTT. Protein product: CASSFRSNTEAFF.

The CDR3 loop reads CATSRDQGARGYTF. As DNA, the CDR3 is TGTGCCACCAGCAGAGACCAGGGGGCGCGAGGCTACACCTTC. The rearrangement joins TRBV15 to TRBJ1-2; 8 bases match TRBD1. V was pared by 0 bases and J by 8 bases, with 5 bases of the junction left unmatched. The CDR3 is made up of 14 amino acids. Germline CDR1 reads LNHNV; CDR2 reads YYDKDF (reference sequence).